Sequencing of this T cell receptor (beta chain) was carried out in a study of graft-versus-host responses after intestinal transplantation. Study conclusions and caveats: Early after transplant, HvG clones declined as circulating GvH clones peaked. GvH clones were found in recipient marrow; some appeared first in ileum or blood.

Concerning this clone: Its cognate antigen is unknown.

The protocol was immunoSEQ multiplex PCR, while the TCRdb copy is restricted to in-frame clones and leaves out a portion. This sample has under 20,000 clones, with around nine tenths found just once. Germline V gene sequence: CDR1 SEHNR, CDR2 FQNEAQ (reference sequence). V was trimmed by 10 bases and J by 5 bases, leaving 17 bases between them. The CDR3 has 13 residues. This sequence was found in a human patient who received an intestinal transplant, so some T cells may come from the graft donor. The specimen comprised bone marrow, sampled 120 to 130 days after transplant. The J gene is TRBJ1-1, the V gene TRBV7-9, with D perhaps TRBD1 (6 bases). This chain's CDR3 is CATRRGPGTEAFF. The CDR3 nucleotides are TGTGCCACCCGACGGGGGCCTGGGACTGAAGCTTTCTTT. Looking up the rest from reference TRBV7-9 and TRBJ1-1 gives the full variable domain: DTGVSQNPRHKITKRGQNVTFRCDPISEHNRLYWYRQTLGQGPEFLTYFQNEAQLEKSRLLSDRFSAERPKGSFSTLEIQRTEQGDSAMYLCATRRGPGTEAFFGQGTRLTVV.